The 15 T cell receptor beta chains below come from one sample, sequenced in a study of blood T cell repertoires in COVID-19. The assay was immunoSEQ multiplex PCR, and TCRdb's table has in-frame clones only and misses some. In the table there are about 70,000 clones, around 91% of which are singletons. Source material: peripheral blood. The receptors were sampled from a man in his fifties with acute or convalescent COVID-19.

The chain combines TRBV10-3 with TRBJ2-7, with 10 bases fitting TRBD2. Per the germline V gene, CDR1 is ENHRY and CDR2 is SYGVKD. This CDR3 region has 16 residues. V lost 0 bases and J lost 7; bases outside the gene matches: 9. The CDR3 nucleotides are TGTGCCATCAGTGAGTCGAATCCTAGCGGGAGCTCGGAGCAGTACTTC. Translation gives CAISESNPSGSSEQYF.

The count of this clone is one. V is TRBV28 and J is TRBJ2-7, with TRBD2 matching over 8 bases. The CDR3 is made up of 14 amino acids. V lost 5 bases to trimming and J lost 3 bases; unmatched junction nucleotides: 6. The V gene's germline CDR1 is MDHEN and CDR2 SYDVKM. This CDR3 reads CASSGSGSIYEQYF. The CDR3 nucleotides are TGTGCCAGCAGTGGGAGCGGGAGTATCTACGAGCAGTACTTC.

The V call is TRBV7-2, the J call TRBJ2-2; 8 bases agree with TRBD2. Per the germline V gene, CDR1 is SGHTA and CDR2 is FQGNSA. This CDR3 is built from 15 residues. After removal of 4 bases from V and 6 bases from J, the junction contained 7 bases not matched to a gene. This chain's CDR3 is CASSWTSQQAGELFF. DNA for the CDR3: TGTGCCAGCAGCTGGACTAGCCAGCAAGCCGGGGAGCTGTTTTTT.

In its sample, this clone was seen once. J is TRBJ1-4 and V is TRBV4-3; weak D call: TRBD1 (5 bases). Germline CDR1 LGHNA, CDR2 YSLEER. The CDR3 covers 18 residues. Trimming took off 5 bases at V and 5 bases at J, with 24 bases between the two ends. The CDR3 region has the DNA TGCGCCAGCAGCGAAGGGCGGGACTCGCGGAGGATAAATGAAAAACTGTTTTTT. This encodes CASSEGRDSRRINEKLFF.

J is TRBJ2-5 and V is TRBV11-1; the D gene is possibly TRBD2 (7 bases). This CDR3 is 16 amino acids long. Per the germline V gene, CDR1 is SGHAT and CDR2 is FQDESV (reference sequence). Trimming removed 0 bases at V and 8 bases at J, with 19 bases between. As DNA, the CDR3 is TGTGCCAGCAGCTTAGCTGGGGGGGCAGACGGGGATACCCAGTACTTC. This gives the protein CASSLAGGADGDTQYF.

The sample holds a few counts of this clone. The V gene is TRBV6-1, the J gene TRBJ2-1; TRBD2 matches at 11 bases. This CDR3 spans 16 amino acids. V lost 1 base and J lost 5; bases outside the gene matches: 4. Germline-derived CDR1 and CDR2 are MNHNS and SASEGT. In nucleotides, the CDR3 is TGTGCCAGCAGTGAAGTTGGGACTAGCGGAAACAATGAGCAGTTCTTC. It specifies CASSEVGTSGNNEQFF.

This clone has just a few counts. J is TRBJ1-1 and V is TRBV6-5, with no clear D. The CDR3 is made up of 13 amino acids. The germline CDR1 and CDR2 sequences are MNHEY and SVGAGI. V dropped 6 bases and J dropped 3 bases, with 11 bases sitting between them. In DNA form, the CDR3 reads TGTGCCAGCAGCTGGACTGTTGACACTGAAGCTTTCTTT. Protein sequence: CASSWTVDTEAFF.

The CDR3 nucleotides are TGTGCCAGCAGCCCTCGGCCGAGGACTGAAGCTTTCTTT. Its translation: CASSPRPRTEAFF. The V call is TRBV7-6, the J call TRBJ1-1; D unresolved. In germline, CDR1 is SGHVS, CDR2 FNYEAQ. The CDR3 is 13 residues long. V was trimmed by 5 bases and J by 5 bases, leaving 12 bases between them.

The J gene is TRBJ1-1, the V gene TRBV12-3 or TRBV12-4, with D uncertain. The CDR3 covers 13 residues. The V and J ends lost 3 bases and 2 bases respectively, with 7 bases between them. The CDR3 bases are TGTGCCAGCAGTTTTGGAGGTAACACTGAAGCTTTCTTT. Its protein is CASSFGGNTEAFF.

This chain links TRBV10-3 with TRBJ2-5; 13 nucleotides match TRBD2. Germline CDR1 is ENHRY and CDR2 is SYGVKD. J was trimmed by 1 base and V by 4 bases; bases with no gene match: 0. The CDR3 has 15 amino acids. The CDR3 DNA is TGTGCCATCAGTGGGACTAGCGGGGGCCAAGAGACCCAGTACTTC. Protein: CAISGTSGGQETQYF.

J is TRBJ2-6 and V is TRBV5-5, with 8 bases matching TRBD1. Germline values: CDR1 SGHKS, CDR2 YYEKEE (reference sequence). V trimming: 4 bases; J trimming: 2 bases; junction bases outside the gene matches: 11. The CDR3 has 18 residues. This chain's CDR3 is CASSTRTGQTTGANVLTF. CDR3 bases: TGTGCCAGCAGCACTAGGACAGGGCAAACTACTGGGGCCAACGTCCTGACTTTC.

The CDR3 loop is CASPRLTSSYEQYF. The CDR3 region has the DNA TGTGCCAGCCCCCGACTAACGAGTTCCTACGAGCAGTACTTC. The chain carries TRBV27 and TRBJ2-7; possibly TRBD2 for D (5 bases). The CDR3 has 14 amino acids. Trimming removed 8 bases from V and 1 base from J, with 15 bases in between. Germline V gives CDR1 MNHEY, CDR2 SMNVEV (reference sequence).

V gene TRBV9 combines with J gene TRBJ2-3; 7 positions agree with TRBD2. Germline lookup yields CDR1 SGDLS and CDR2 YYNGEE. The CDR3 runs to 16 residues. The trim removed 3 bases at V and 4 bases at J, leaving 11 bases unmatched. CDR3 sequence (DNA): TGTGCCAGCAGCGCCGAAGCGGGATATGGCTCAGATACGCAGTATTTT. Translating gives CASSAEAGYGSDTQYF.

V and J are TRBV10-2 and TRBJ2-1; 7 bases are shared with TRBD2. Per the germline V gene, CDR1 is WSHSY and CDR2 is SAAADI. The CDR3 runs to 13 residues. V was clipped by 8 bases and J by 5 bases; unmatched bases: 6. CDR3: CASCTGGNNEQFF. The CDR3 DNA is TGCGCCAGCTGTACGGGAGGTAACAATGAGCAGTTCTTC.

This rearrangement joins TRBV30 to TRBJ1-4; possibly TRBD1 for D (5 bases). The V end was cut by 1 base, the J end by 5 bases, with 8 bases between. This CDR3 spans 13 amino acids. Germline CDR1 reads GTSNPN; CDR2 reads SVGIG (reference sequence). CDR3 DNA sequence: TGTGCCTGGAGTGGGGGCCGGAATGAAAAACTGTTTTTT. It codes for CAWSGGRNEKLFF. Full variable domain (rest looked up from reference TRBV30 and TRBJ1-4): SQTIHQWPATLVQPVGSPLSLECTVEGTSNPNLYWYRQAAGRGLQLLFYSVGIGQISSEVPQNLSASRPQDRQFILSSKKLLLSDSGFYLCAWSGGRNEKLFFGSGTQLSVL.